Shown below are 30 T cell receptor beta chains from a single sample sequenced in a study of shared clonotypes between healthy human individuals. Using immunoSEQ multiplex PCR, the repertoire was profiled, and TCRdb retains in-frame clones only, with some absent. The table shows about half a million clones, with about 85% occurring only once. What was sequenced was PBMCs. The receptors originated from a woman between 40 and 50 years old in good health. Some clones in this sample may be carry-over from other donors' samples.

A remark on this clone: The junction departs from the called germline gene at one end, perhaps through a read error. This chain uses TRBV5-1 with TRBJ1-1; 9 nucleotides match TRBD1. Per the germline V gene, CDR1 is SGHRS and CDR2 is YFSETQ. The CDR3 spans 15 residues. The CDR3 region has the DNA TGCGCCAGCAGCCTAGGGACAGGGATAGGAACTGGAGCTTTCTTT. As protein: CASSLGTGIGTGAFF.

The chain links TRBV19 to TRBJ2-2; 8 bases map to TRBD1. Germline V gene data show CDR1 as LNHDA and CDR2 as SQIVND (reference sequence). V trimming: 7 bases; J trimming: 4 bases; junction bases outside the gene matches: 2. The CDR3 consists of 13 residues. The CDR3 DNA reads as TGTGCCAGTACTGGGACAGGCACCGGGGAGCTGTTTTTT. This sequence encodes CASTGTGTGELFF.

The chain has TRBV4-3 and TRBJ2-1; D unclear. CDR3 size: 16 residues. CDR1 is LGHNA, CDR2 YSLEER, per germline. V was pared by 0 bases and J by 5 bases, with 14 bases between. The CDR3 is CASSQELLLSNNEQFF. CDR3 DNA sequence: TGCGCCAGCAGCCAAGAACTACTCCTTTCGAACAATGAGCAGTTCTTC.

The chain is built from TRBV7-9 and TRBJ2-7, with 8 positions matching TRBD1. The CDR3 covers 16 residues. Germline trimming cut 4 bases from V and 2 bases from J; bases unmatched to any gene: 10. Germline-derived CDR1 and CDR2 are SEHNR and FQNEAQ (reference sequence). Here the CDR3 DNA reads TGTGCCAGCAGCTCCCAGTCGGACAGGGCGACCTACGAGCAGTACTTC. It translates to CASSSQSDRATYEQYF.

This clone was seen a single time. The V call is TRBV10-3, the J call TRBJ1-1, with D perhaps matching TRBD1 (6 bases). The V gene's germline CDR1 is ENHRY and CDR2 SYGVKD. Trimming left V 7 bases short and J 1 base short, with 13 bases between. The length of the CDR3 is 14 residues. The CDR3 sequence is CAITPQGKNTEAFF. The DNA of the CDR3 is TGTGCCATCACACCCCAGGGGAAGAACACTGAAGCTTTCTTT.

This clone was seen at least ten times. The chain is built from TRBV13 and TRBJ1-1; the D gene is possibly TRBD1 (5 bases). CDR3 length equals 16 residues. The V end was cut by 6 bases, the J end by 0 bases, with 17 bases between. Germline V gives CDR1 PRHDT, CDR2 FYEKMQ (reference sequence). Written as DNA, the CDR3 is TGTGCCAGCAGACCCAGGGCAGGGTTGATGAACACTGAAGCTTTCTTT. Translating gives CASRPRAGLMNTEAFF.

The rearrangement links TRBV18 to TRBJ2-3, with TRBD2 matching 8 bases. V was pared by 1 base and J by 3 bases, with 6 bases of the junction left unmatched. CDR3 size: 16 residues. CDR1 KGHSH and CDR2 LQKENI come from the germline V gene. CDR3 in DNA: TGTGCCAGCTCACCACTACTAGCGGTTGGGACAGATACGCAGTATTTT. It codes for CASSPLLAVGTDTQYF.

Of note for this clone: Other DNA sequences in this specimen translate into the identical CDR3. The gene calls are TRBV5-5 and TRBJ2-2; no definite D call. CDR1 is SGHKS and CDR2 is YYEKEE in the germline V gene (reference sequence). The CDR3 is 15 amino acids. The V end lost 0 bases, the J end lost 2 bases, and 8 bases lay between the germline ends. The CDR3 loop is CASSLGPLNTGELFF. In DNA form, the CDR3 reads TGTGCCAGCAGCTTGGGACCCTTAAACACCGGGGAGCTGTTTTTT.

The chain has TRBV4-1 and TRBJ2-7; 8 bases match TRBD2. This CDR3 is 18 amino acids long. From germline, CDR1 is MGHRA and CDR2 YSYEKL. Trimming at V came to 8 bases and at J to 0 bases, leaving 18 bases not matched to a gene. The CDR3 here is CASSRVASGPFSSYEQYF. The DNA for the CDR3 is TGCGCCAGCTCCCGAGTGGCTAGCGGGCCTTTTAGCTCCTACGAGCAGTACTTC.

The chain uses TRBV7-6 and TRBJ1-1; D might be TRBD1 (6 bases). Germline CDR1 SGHVS, CDR2 FNYEAQ. Trimming left V 5 bases short and J 4 bases short, with 14 bases between. This CDR3 has 14 amino acids. The CDR3 spells CASSKQGRSTEAFF. The CDR3 region has the DNA TGTGCCAGCAGCAAACAGGGTCGGTCCACTGAAGCTTTCTTT. The variable domain in full, with the rest retrieved from reference TRBV7-6 and TRBJ1-1, is GAGVSQSPRYKVTKRGQDVALRCDPISGHVSLYWYRQALGQGPEFLTYFNYEAQQDKSGLPNDRFSAERPEGSISTLTIQRTEQRDSAMYRCASSKQGRSTEAFFGQGTRLTVV.

The J gene is TRBJ2-2, the V gene TRBV19; D gene unclear. CDR3 length equals 12 residues. The V end lost 7 bases, the J end lost 1 base, and 4 bases lay between the germline ends. The germline gives CDR1 LNHDA, CDR2 SQIVND (reference sequence). CDR3 region: CASNGNTGELFF. The CDR3 DNA follows: TGTGCCAGTAACGGGAACACCGGGGAGCTGTTTTTT.

The sample holds a few counts of this clone. The chain couples TRBV11-2 to TRBJ2-2; D remains ambiguous. There are 17 residues in the CDR3. Germline lookup yields CDR1 SGHAT and CDR2 FQNNGV. With 2 bases removed from V and 5 bases from J, the gap between germline ends came to 18 bases. CDR3 sequence (DNA): TGTGCCAGCAGCTTAACGCCAGGTGCGACCGGGACCGGGGAGCTGTTTTTT. It translates to CASSLTPGATGTGELFF.

The V gene is TRBV20-1, the J gene TRBJ2-5, with D tentatively TRBD2 (5 bases). The end of the DNA fits TRBJ2-7 better, so the J call may be wrong. This CDR3 is 11 amino acids long. The germline gives CDR1 DFQATT, CDR2 SNEGSKA (reference sequence). The chain's CDR3 is CSASEAYEQYF. The DNA of the CDR3 is TGCAGTGCCTCGGAGGCCTACGAGCAGTACTTC.

The V gene is TRBV28, the J gene TRBJ2-5, with D perhaps TRBD1 (5 bases). The CDR3 runs 18 residues. V was trimmed by 2 bases and J by 5 bases, leaving 24 bases between them. Germline CDR1 reads MDHEN; CDR2 reads SYDVKM. Here the CDR3 DNA reads TGTGCCAGCAGTTTACAGGGCCGGACCCCTGGGTGGTGGGAGACCCAGTACTTC. Translated: CASSLQGRTPGWWETQYF.

This clone was counted many times. The chain combines TRBV4-1 with TRBJ2-5, with D perhaps TRBD1 or TRBD2 (5 bases each). The J call may not be correct, given that the DNA end is closer to TRBJ2-7. The CDR3 loop spans 13 amino acids. Germline V gene sequence: CDR1 MGHRA, CDR2 YSYEKL. The CDR3 region has the DNA TGCGCCAGCAGAAGGGACCTCAATTCCGAGCAGTACTTC. As protein: CASRRDLNSEQYF.

This chain links TRBV30 with TRBJ1-5, with a weak D call TRBD1 (5 bases). This CDR3 has 14 amino acids. The germline V and J ends were trimmed by 2 bases and 0 bases, with 8 bases remaining between them. Per germline, CDR1 GTSNPN and CDR2 SVGIG (reference sequence). The CDR3 loop reads CAWSRGVSNQPQHF. The DNA of the CDR3 is TGTGCCTGGAGTCGAGGGGTTAGCAATCAGCCCCAGCATTTT. Full variable domain (outside the CDR3, taken from reference TRBV30 and TRBJ1-5): SQTIHQWPATLVQPVGSPLSLECTVEGTSNPNLYWYRQAAGRGLQLLFYSVGIGQISSEVPQNLSASRPQDRQFILSSKKLLLSDSGFYLCAWSRGVSNQPQHFGDGTRLSIL.

Turning to this clone: This sample also contains other DNA sequences that code for the same CDR3. CDR3 nucleotides: TGCGCCAGCAGCCTGAATTACAATGAGCAGTTCTTC. Its protein product is CASSLNYNEQFF. V and J are TRBV5-1 and TRBJ2-1; D unclear. The germline CDR1 and CDR2 sequences are SGHRS and YFSETQ. The CDR3 has 12 residues. V lost 4 bases and J 4 bases, leaving 6 bases between the germline ends. Full variable domain (rest looked up from reference TRBV5-1 and TRBJ2-1): KAGVTQTPRYLIKTRGQQVTLSCSPISGHRSVSWYQQTPGQGLQFLFEYFSETQRNKGNFPGRFSGRQFSNSRSEMNVSTLELGDSALYLCASSLNYNEQFFGPGTRLTVL.

This clone has more than one count but fewer than ten. The chain joins TRBV9 to TRBJ1-5; D ambiguous. The CDR3 runs to 13 residues. Per the germline V gene, CDR1 is SGDLS and CDR2 is YYNGEE. V gave up 4 bases and J gave up 3 bases, with 8 bases separating them. Here the CDR3 DNA reads TGTGCCAGCAGCCCCTCCCCCAATCAGCCCCAGCATTTT. Its protein product is CASSPSPNQPQHF.

The chain employs TRBV30 and TRBJ2-1; TRBD1 might be the D (6 bases). V lost 4 bases and J lost 7, with 17 bases in between. This CDR3 has 14 amino acids. The germline CDR1 and CDR2 sequences are GTSNPN and SVGIG (reference sequence). The CDR3 coding sequence is TGTGCCTGGACCGGGAACAGGGCAGGTAATGAGCAGTTCTTC. Protein product: CAWTGNRAGNEQFF.

In this sample, this clone turned up once. This sequence joins TRBV27 and TRBJ2-7, with 8 positions matching TRBD1. The CDR3 has 13 amino acids. The ends lost 5 bases at V and 2 bases at J; junction bases unmatched: 2. Per the germline V gene, CDR1 is MNHEY and CDR2 is SMNVEV (reference sequence). In DNA, the CDR3 is TGTGCCAGCAGTCGGACAGGGACCTACGAGCAGTACTTC. This codes for CASSRTGTYEQYF.

The chain joins TRBV7-9 to TRBJ2-2; unclear D gene. This CDR3 comprises 15 residues. V dropped 5 bases and J dropped 1 base, with 11 bases sitting between them. Germline CDR1 is SEHNR and CDR2 is FQNEAQ (reference sequence). DNA of the CDR3: TGTGCCAGCAGCCGCCGATCGGGGAACACCGGGGAGCTGTTTTTT. The encoded protein is CASSRRSGNTGELFF. Variable domain in full (rest from reference TRBV7-9 and TRBJ2-2): DTGVSQNPRHKITKRGQNVTFRCDPISEHNRLYWYRQTLGQGPEFLTYFQNEAQLEKSRLLSDRFSAERPKGSFSTLEIQRTEQGDSAMYLCASSRRSGNTGELFFGEGSRLTVL.

The chain is built from TRBV6-1 and TRBJ2-3; TRBD2 agrees at 7 bases. The CDR3 is 12 residues long. V lost 11 bases and J lost 5; bases outside the gene matches: 7. The germline CDR1 and CDR2 sequences are MNHNS and SASEGT. The CDR3 is CAGAGWLDTQYF. The CDR3 DNA reads TGTGCCGGAGCGGGATGGTTAGATACGCAGTATTTT.

The chain joins TRBV18 to TRBJ2-1, with D possibly TRBD1 on 7 matching bases. The germline V gene encodes CDR1 KGHSH and CDR2 LQKENI. The V gene lost 3 bases and the J gene lost 2 bases, with 14 bases spanning the gap. The CDR3 is made up of 16 amino acids. The CDR3 spells CASSPLGGGPYNEQFF. CDR3 in DNA: TGTGCCAGCTCACCCCTCGGAGGGGGCCCCTACAATGAGCAGTTCTTC.

This chain connects TRBV11-2 to TRBJ2-5; D remains unclear. The CDR3 is 16 amino acids. V was clipped by 4 bases and J by 7 bases, with 22 bases between them. The V gene's germline CDR1 is SGHAT and CDR2 FQNNGV. The DNA for the CDR3 is TGTGCCAGCAGCTCCGGTTATGTGGCGGTCTCGGGGACCCAGTACTTC. Protein product: CASSSGYVAVSGTQYF.

This chain's CDR3 is CASSPRGSTDTQYF. CDR3 bases: TGTGCCAGCAGCCCACGGGGATCCACAGATACGCAGTATTTT. The chain couples TRBV11-3 to TRBJ2-3; the D gene is possibly TRBD2 (5 bases). Trimming left V 5 bases short and J 2 bases short, with 11 bases between. The CDR3 spans 14 residues. CDR1 is SGHNT, CDR2 YENEEA, per germline.

This sequence joins TRBV5-1 and TRBJ1-1, with 7 nucleotides matching TRBD1. This CDR3 has 15 residues. The germline V gene has CDR1 SGHRS and CDR2 YFSETQ. The J segment lost 1 base and the V segment lost 2 bases, leaving 5 bases of the junction unmatched. The CDR3 sequence: CASSFTGVGNTEAFF. The CDR3 bases are TGCGCCAGCAGCTTCACAGGGGTTGGGAACACTGAAGCTTTCTTT.

The rearrangement joins TRBV7-9 to TRBJ2-7; TRBD1 matches at 8 bases. With V trimmed by 8 bases and J by 2 bases, 8 bases remained unmatched. The CDR3 loop spans 14 amino acids. CDR1 is SEHNR and CDR2 is FQNEAQ in the germline V gene (reference sequence). The CDR3 nucleotides are TGTGCCAGCCAGGGAGGACAGGGCCCCTACGAGCAGTACTTC. It specifies CASQGGQGPYEQYF.

This clone showed up just a few times. The V and J genes are TRBV6-1 and TRBJ2-1; 7 bases agree with TRBD1. Germline CDR1 is MNHNS and CDR2 is SASEGT. With V trimmed by 10 bases and J by 0 bases, 9 bases remained unmatched. The length of the CDR3 is 15 residues. The CDR3 DNA follows: TGTGCCACCCAACAGGGGCCGAGCTCCTACAATGAGCAGTTCTTC. Translating gives CATQQGPSSYNEQFF.

The chain combines TRBV4-2 with TRBJ1-4; D gene unclear. The V gene lost 4 bases and the J gene lost 8 bases, with 23 bases spanning the gap. The CDR3 runs 17 residues. Germline V lookup: CDR1 LGHNA, CDR2 YNFKEQ. In nucleotides, the CDR3 is TGTGCCAGCAGCCTTGGCAGCCGATCAATGATATTAGAAAAACTGTTTTTT. Translation gives CASSLGSRSMILEKLFF.

This chain joins TRBV28 and TRBJ2-7, with 11 bases lining up with TRBD2. V lost 6 bases, J lost 2 bases, and 6 bases stayed unmatched. The germline CDR1 and CDR2 sequences are MDHEN and SYDVKM. CDR3 length: 15 amino acids. The CDR3 DNA reads TGTGCCAGCAGAAACACTAGCGGGAGAACCTACGAGCAGTACTTC. Amino acids: CASRNTSGRTYEQYF. The entire variable domain, with the rest obtained from reference TRBV28 and TRBJ2-7, is as follows: DVKVTQSSRYLVKRTGEKVFLECVQDMDHENMFWYRQDPGLGLRLIYFSYDVKMKEKGDIPEGYSVSREKKERFSLILESASTNQTSMYLCASRNTSGRTYEQYFGPGTRLTVT.